The 4 T cell receptor beta chains given below trace back to one sample, sequenced in a study of shared clonotypes between healthy human individuals. Produced via immunoSEQ multiplex PCR; TCRdb's table is partial and in-frame only. The sample consists of some 1,600,000 clones, approximately 98% of them appearing once. Sequencing was carried out using naive CD4+ T cells sorted from blood. Subset defined: CD45RA+ positively selected. The receptors come from a man aged 25 to 45 in good health.

The genes are TRBV18 and TRBJ2-2; maybe TRBD2 (6 bases). Per germline, CDR1 KGHSH and CDR2 LQKENI. The CDR3 contains 18 residues. V shed 3 bases and J shed 0 bases, with 17 bases lying between them. The CDR3 DNA is TGTGCCAGCTCACCCATCAGGGCGGGACGGACGAACACCGGGGAGCTGTTTTTT. This translates into CASSPIRAGRTNTGELFF. Together with reference TRBV18 and TRBJ2-2, the CDR3 gives the full variable domain: NAGVMQNPRHLVRRRGQEARLRCSPMKGHSHVYWYRQLPEEGLKFMVYLQKENIIDESGMPKERFSAEFPKEGPSILRIQQVVRGDSAAYFCASSPIRAGRTNTGELFFGEGSRLTVL.

The chain links TRBV25-1 to TRBJ1-1; TRBD1 agrees at 7 bases. This CDR3 comprises 15 residues. The V gene end was trimmed by 6 bases and the J gene end by 1 base; junction bases not matched to a gene: 8. Germline CDR1 MGHDK, CDR2 SYGVNS. The CDR3 spells CASRGTASGNTEAFF. In DNA form, the CDR3 reads TGTGCCAGCAGGGGGACAGCCTCTGGGAACACTGAAGCTTTCTTT. The variable domain in full, completed from reference TRBV25-1 and TRBJ1-1, reads EADIYQTPRYLVIGTGKKITLECSQTMGHDKMYWYQQDPGMELHLIHYSYGVNSTEKGDLSSESTVSRIRTEHFPLTLESARPSHTSQYLCASRGTASGNTEAFFGQGTRLTVV.

The gene calls are TRBV10-3 and TRBJ2-3, with D perhaps matching TRBD2 (7 bases). Germline lookup yields CDR1 ENHRY and CDR2 SYGVKD. V was pared by 10 bases and J by 4 bases, with 12 bases between. This CDR3 region has 12 residues. CDR3 nucleotide sequence: TGTGCCACTAAGGGGGGGCCAGATACGCAGTATTTT. Amino acids: CATKGGPDTQYF.

V usage is TRBV18 and J usage is TRBJ1-3; TRBD1 matches 7 bases. The CDR3 sequence is 14 residues long. J lost 4 bases, V lost 6 bases, and 6 bases had no gene match. Germline V lookup: CDR1 KGHSH, CDR2 LQKENI. CDR3 nucleotides: TGTGCCAGCTCTCCCGGGACAGAGGGAAACACCATATATTTT. Amino acid sequence: CASSPGTEGNTIYF.